This T cell receptor beta chain came from a study of blood T cell repertoires in COVID-19 (dated by TCRdb to 2019 to 2021). The study in broad terms: ImmuneRACE Cohort 3 recovered participants were defined by two consecutive negative NP/OP PCR tests, healthcare professional clearance, or symptom resolution. Samples covering the acute and convalescent phases of COVID-19 were provided by collaborators in the United States, Italy and Spain. The dataset comprised deeply sampled blood TCRbeta repertoires from subjects exposed to, actively infected with, or recovered from COVID-19. HLA class I and class II types, where available, came from metadata supplied by the sample provider rather than from assay-based typing. A de-identified subject ID, COVID-19 status, age in years and sex were almost always included in the sample metadata. The material from the prospective study consisted of cDNA or gDNA derived from T cells, B-cell-depleted T cells, or PBMCs. The repertoires were made available in a free public database intended to serve as a resource for research on the immune response to SARS-CoV-2. Samples came from the ongoing ImmuneRACE study (first 160 participants) plus 1,254 subjects from 6 global collaborators. Overall study outcomes, separate from this receptor: The amount of clinical and demographic metadata varied by source and participant and was provided uncurated.

The immunoSEQ Assay, a bias-controlled multiplex PCR, was used to amplify TCRbeta CDR3 regions from genomic DNA. Concerning the study's data processing: Nucleated cell counts per sample were estimated from amplification of reference gene primers within the assay. To quantify the absolute abundance of each unique TCRbeta CDR3 rearrangement, sequence reads were collapsed and filtered. For each sample, productive Simpson clonality was calculated as the square root of Simpson's diversity index over productive rearrangements. TCRdb stores this immuneACCESS table with in-frame sequences only. Part of the clones is absent; in the studies checked, under half of the shortfall reflects unresolved V genes, and no reason is known for the rest. Clone size and V and J calls were adopted from that table, with D and trimming inferred from the DNA. The sample table lists roughly 210,000 clones, around 87% of them with a count of one. The top ten constitute around 7% of the sample.

The CDR3 measures 13 amino acids from cysteine to phenylalanine. Only CDR3 DNA is held: 39 bases, read in frame from base 1. V is cut by 6 bases and J by 9 bases, and the space between the germline ends is 12 bases. From a lookup of the germline V gene, CDR1 and CDR2 are MRHNA and SNTAGT. This clone showed up just a few times. Its target antigen remains unknown. Base qualities are not at hand, and no much larger clone is one base apart. Enrolling through a virtual design, the prospective study's participants ranged in age from roughly 18 to 100 years and lived across roughly 23 United States geographic areas. Cohort assignment in the prospective study relied on participant-reported clinical history from a screening survey and a study questionnaire. Each participant in the prospective study had whole blood, serum and a nasopharyngeal or oropharyngeal swab collected by mobile phlebotomists. Additional blood draws and questionnaires over an approximately two-month period could optionally be provided by prospective study participants. Before DNA extraction, prospective study blood samples were shipped either frozen or at room temperature.

The V gene is TRBV6-4 and the J gene is TRBJ1-6, with TRBD1 tentatively as D gene (6 bases match). The receptor was isolated from a man aged 30-40 years in a cohort exposed to, infected with or recovered from COVID-19 (not recorded which). The specimen was PBMCs or T cells enriched from blood (not recorded which). The base sequence is TGTGCCAGCAGCGGACAGCGAGGTTCACCCCTCCACTTT. Translated, it reads CASSGQRGSPLHF.